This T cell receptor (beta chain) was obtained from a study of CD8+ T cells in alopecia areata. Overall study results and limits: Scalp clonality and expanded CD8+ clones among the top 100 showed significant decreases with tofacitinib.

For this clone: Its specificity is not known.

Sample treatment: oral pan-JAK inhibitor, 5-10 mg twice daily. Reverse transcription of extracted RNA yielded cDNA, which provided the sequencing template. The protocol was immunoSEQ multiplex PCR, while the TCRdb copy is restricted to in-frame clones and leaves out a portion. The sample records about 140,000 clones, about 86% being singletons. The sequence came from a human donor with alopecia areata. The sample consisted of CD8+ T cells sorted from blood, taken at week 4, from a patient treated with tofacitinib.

DNA of the CDR3: TGCAGCGTTCTCCTGGGGACAGGCTACGAGCAGTACTTC. As protein: CSVLLGTGYEQYF. The chain has TRBV29-1 and TRBJ2-7; 8 bases fit TRBD1. Trimming at V came to 5 bases and at J to 3 bases, leaving 6 bases not matched to a gene. CDR3 size: 13 residues. Per the germline V gene, CDR1 is SQVTM and CDR2 is ANQGSEA.